This passage covers 5 T cell receptor beta chains from one sample sequenced in a study of CD8 T cells in ankylosing spondylitis. General study results and limits: It appeared that ankylosing spondylitis blood was characterized by a TCR beta motif of several highly homologous variants.

TCRdb redid the calling of the 5' RACE reads with MiXCR, one entry per CDR3 protein. The sample has more than 650,000 distinct CDR3 sequences; about 11% are singletons. For these receptors, no antigen is known. The sequenced sample consisted of blood, either unsorted or a sorted T cell fraction (not recorded which). Receptor source: a male donor with ankylosing spondylitis.

The chain carries TRBV9 and TRBJ2-7; D is uncertain. Trimming shortened V by 0 bases and J by 2 bases, and 9 bases separated the two germline ends. This CDR3 contains 14 residues. Germline CDR1 reads SGDLS; CDR2 reads YYNGEE. The CDR3 region has the DNA TGTGCCAGCAGCGTAGGTTCGGTTACCTACGAGCAGTACTTC. It translates to CASSVGSVTYEQYF.

Of note for this clonotype: A much larger clone is a single base away; this may be a read error. CDR3 residues: CSARGGQSYNEQFF. The CDR3 DNA reads as TGCAGTGCTAGGGGCGGGCAGTCCTACAATGAGCAGTTCTTC. The rearrangement uses TRBV20-1 and TRBJ2-1; maybe TRBD2 (5 bases). V lost 3 bases, J lost 1 base, and 10 bases lay in between. This CDR3 has 14 residues. Germline V gene data show CDR1 as DFQATT and CDR2 as SNEGSKA (reference sequence).

The CDR3 reads CASSLGEGGYTF. CDR3 nucleotide sequence: TGTGCCAGCAGTTTAGGTGAGGGCGGCTACACCTTC. The chain recombines TRBV12-3 or TRBV12-4 with TRBJ1-2; no clear D. V was pared by 1 base and J by 8 bases, with 8 bases between. There are 12 residues in the CDR3.

There are a few counts of this clonotype. V and J are TRBV7-3 and TRBJ1-1, with D possibly being TRBD1 (5 bases). V was clipped by 5 bases and J by 4 bases, with 17 bases between them. CDR1 and CDR2 (germline): SGHTA, FQGTGA. The CDR3 has 15 residues. CDR3 sequence: CASSRPGDPGTEAFF. The CDR3 bases are TGTGCCAGCAGCCGACCGGGGGACCCGGGCACTGAAGCTTTCTTT.

This clonotype was seen only a few times. The chain uses TRBV9 and TRBJ2-3, with 7 bases lining up with TRBD1. From germline, CDR1 is SGDLS and CDR2 YYNGEE. The length of the CDR3 is 16 residues. The trim removed 2 bases at V and 4 bases at J, leaving 10 bases unmatched. The CDR3 reads CASSVLQGSIPDTQYF. Here the CDR3 DNA reads TGTGCCAGCAGCGTGTTACAGGGGTCCATACCAGATACGCAGTATTTT.